These 9 T cell receptor beta chains were sequenced from one sample in a study of CD8+ T cells in alopecia areata. As the sequencing template, cDNA was produced by extracting RNA and reverse transcribing it. Profiling relied on immunoSEQ multiplex PCR, and the TCRdb table lists in-frame clones only, not all of them. The repertoire holds 180,000 or so clones, about half seen once, with 9.5% to 13% in the top ten. This sample's treatment: oral pan-JAK inhibitor, 5-10 mg twice daily. Material: CD8+ T cells sorted from blood, obtained around week 54, from a patient treated with tofacitinib. These receptors originate from a human donor with alopecia areata.

The rearrangement links TRBV7-2 to TRBJ2-7, with TRBD2 matching 7 bases. The J segment lost 3 bases and the V segment lost 1 base, leaving 9 bases of the junction unmatched. Germline V lookup: CDR1 SGHTA, CDR2 FQGNSA. The CDR3 runs to 16 residues. The CDR3 DNA reads TGTGCCAGCAGCTTAGACGGGGAGGGGAGGGACTACGAGCAGTACTTC. Translation: CASSLDGEGRDYEQYF.

This clone was picked up a small number of times. V and J are TRBV27 and TRBJ1-6, with 8 bases that match TRBD1. The CDR3 spans 15 residues. CDR1 is MNHEY and CDR2 is SMNVEV in the germline V gene (reference sequence). V shed 6 bases, J shed 6 bases, and the junction held 7 bases outside the gene matches. CDR3 DNA: TGTGCCAGCAGCCCCTTGGACAGGGTTAATTCACCCCTCCACTTT. Encoded protein: CASSPLDRVNSPLHF.

V gene TRBV5-6 combines with J gene TRBJ2-2, with 10 bases fitting TRBD1. The CDR3 contains 15 residues. V shed 0 bases, J shed 5 bases, and the junction held 1 base outside the gene matches. Germline V lookup: CDR1 SGHDT, CDR2 YYEEEE. CDR3 protein: CASSLGQGATGELFF. The CDR3 DNA reads TGTGCCAGCAGCTTGGGACAGGGGGCGACCGGGGAGCTGTTTTTT.

The V gene is TRBV5-1, the J gene TRBJ2-1; 7 bases match TRBD1. The CDR3 contains 18 residues. V lost 2 bases to trimming and J lost 2 bases; unmatched junction nucleotides: 13. In germline, CDR1 is SGHRS, CDR2 YFSETQ. DNA for the CDR3: TGCGCCAGCAGCTTCTCACCCTCCGGGACAGCAACCTACAATGAGCAGTTCTTC. Translating gives CASSFSPSGTATYNEQFF.

This clone was seen only once. V gene TRBV9 combines with J gene TRBJ2-7, with a tentative D call TRBD1 (6 bases). This CDR3 region has 14 residues. Trimming removed 0 bases at V and 6 bases at J, with 13 bases between. Per the germline V gene, CDR1 is SGDLS and CDR2 is YYNGEE. The CDR3 nucleotides read TGTGCCAGCAGCGTAGAGGGGGTTTCTCCCGAGCAGTACTTC. This encodes CASSVEGVSPEQYF.

V usage is TRBV9 and J usage is TRBJ2-5, with D unclear. Trimming took 0 bases from V and 4 from J, leaving 10 bases between them. This CDR3 contains 14 residues. The V gene's germline CDR1 is SGDLS and CDR2 YYNGEE. CDR3 nucleotides: TGTGCCAGCAGCGTAGACTACCGCCGAGAGACCCAGTACTTC. Residues: CASSVDYRRETQYF. Based on the CDR3 plus reference TRBV9 and TRBJ2-5, the full variable domain is DSGVTQTPKHLITATGQRVTLRCSPRSGDLSVYWYQQSLDQGLQFLIQYYNGEERAKGNILERFSAQQFPDLHSELNLSSLELGDSALYFCASSVDYRRETQYFGPGTRLLVL.

The gene calls are TRBV18 and TRBJ2-5; D is unclear. From germline, CDR1 is KGHSH and CDR2 LQKENI. V was shortened by 2 bases and J by 1 base, with 8 bases between the two germline ends. This CDR3 comprises 14 residues. For the CDR3, the DNA is TGTGCCAGCTCACCAACCGATCCCCAAGAGACCCAGTACTTC. Protein sequence: CASSPTDPQETQYF.

J is TRBJ2-7 and V is TRBV5-6, with 12 bases that match TRBD1. In germline, CDR1 is SGHDT, CDR2 YYEEEE. Trimming cost V 4 bases and J 4 bases; bases outside gene matches: 18. CDR3 length: 19 amino acids. This CDR3 reads CASSPRPGQGAFLGYEQYF. The DNA for the CDR3 is TGTGCCAGCAGCCCTCGCCCGGGACAGGGGGCATTCCTCGGGTACGAGCAGTACTTC.

V and J are TRBV15 and TRBJ2-2; D gene ambiguous. In germline, CDR1 is LNHNV, CDR2 YYDKDF (reference sequence). Trimming stripped 5 bases from V and 6 bases from J, with 4 bases between. This CDR3 is built from 11 residues. The CDR3 DNA is TGTGCCACCAGCGGGTCCGGGGAGCTGTTTTTT. It specifies CATSGSGELFF.